This T cell receptor beta chain was sequenced during a study of blood T cells in healthy people across ages. Overall study results and limits: Expanded clonotype shifts may have been confounded, as the donors had an unknown CMV status. Higher diversity, along with more naive CD4+ cells, distinguished long-lived donors from aged donors. Measured against age, TCR beta diversity per million T cells decreased in a roughly linear manner.

There were at least 5 micrograms of total RNA extracted from every sample. A note on this clonotype: The antigen remains undetermined.

The use of a sample-barcoded 5' primer and a J-beta primer mix characterized a second PCR of roughly 6 to 12 cycles. MiXCR was run by TCRdb on the 5' RACE reads, yielding one entry per CDR3 protein. The sample has fewer than 2,000,000 distinct CDR3 sequences; about 39% are singletons. The CDR3 length is 14 residues. Germline assignment: CDR1 SGHRS and CDR2 YFSETQ. V dropped 2 bases and J dropped 3 bases, with 12 bases sitting between them. Sequencing was performed on blood. The V and J genes are TRBV5-1 and TRBJ2-7; D ambiguous. The TCR was taken from a human donor in good health. CDR3 protein: CASSFDKNLYEQYF. CDR3 nucleotide sequence: TGCGCCAGCAGCTTCGACAAAAACCTCTACGAGCAGTACTTC. Complete variable domain (other parts from reference TRBV5-1 and TRBJ2-7): KAGVTQTPRYLIKTRGQQVTLSCSPISGHRSVSWYQQTPGQGLQFLFEYFSETQRNKGNFPGRFSGRQFSNSRSEMNVSTLELGDSALYLCASSFDKNLYEQYFGPGTRLTVT.